These T cell receptor beta chains were read from a single sample in a study of T-cell memory formation after mild COVID-19. TCRdb reprocessed the 5' RACE reads via MiXCR and lists one record per CDR3 protein. Of roughly 580,000 distinct CDR3 sequences in the sample, 18% were seen once. Sample: PBMCs or a T cell subset sorted from them (not recorded which). These receptor sequences come from an adult woman who had mild COVID-19 (a few samples of this study predate the infection). Cell type and time point are not known. Each CDR3 is given with its conserved first and last residue. Each record gives: clone size, V gene, J gene, D gene, CDR3 protein, CDR3 DNA. D genes are given only for firm matches. The size entry is marked missing in some rows and otherwise reads once, few, many or a size class.

NA	TRBV30	TRBJ2-1	TRBD1	CAWRRLGQGGNEQFF	TGTGCCTGGAGGCGTTTGGGACAGGGGGGCAATGAGCAGTTCTTC
NA	TRBV9	TRBJ2-3	TRBD1	CASSVGTGEVDTQYF	TGTGCCAGCAGCGTAGGGACAGGGGAAGTGGATACGCAGTATTTT
NA	TRBV7-2	TRBJ2-1	TRBD2	CASTRTSGFYNEQFF	TGTGCCAGCACCCGGACTAGCGGTTTCTACAATGAGCAGTTCTTC
NA	TRBV7-9	TRBJ2-5	TRBD2	CASSSTSGGPETQYF	TGTGCCAGCAGTTCTACTAGCGGGGGGCCAGAGACCCAGTACTTC
few	TRBV7-9	TRBJ2-2	TRBD1	CASSLGQGDDTGELFF	TGTGCCAGCAGCCTCGGACAGGGCGACGACACCGGGGAGCTGTTTTTT
NA	TRBV7-9	TRBJ2-2	TRBD2	CASSRPLAGVVTGELFF	TGTGCCAGCAGCCGTCCCCTAGCGGGAGTAGTTACCGGGGAGCTGTTTTTT
few	TRBV7-6	TRBJ2-1	NA	CASSLQGGGYNEQFF	TGTGCCAGCAGCTTACAGGGGGGAGGATACAATGAGCAGTTCTTC
few	TRBV4-2	TRBJ1-1	NA	CASSQGPRAITEAFF	TGTGCCAGCAGCCAAGGTCCCAGGGCCATCACTGAAGCTTTCTTT
NA	TRBV6-5	TRBJ2-4	NA	CASSEGFKAKNIQYF	TGTGCCAGCAGCGAGGGCTTCAAGGCCAAAAACATTCAGTACTTC
NA	TRBV7-2	TRBJ2-2	TRBD1	CASSLEDREAGELFF	TGTGCCAGCAGCTTAGAGGACAGGGAAGCCGGGGAGCTGTTTTTT
few	TRBV7-9	TRBJ1-2	TRBD1	CASSLTLRDRGSYYGYTF	TGTGCCAGCAGCTTAACGCTAAGGGACAGGGGATCGTACTATGGCTACACCTTC
NA	TRBV9	TRBJ2-5	NA	CASTSRGAIQETRYF	TGTGCCAGCACTTCTCGGGGGGCGATACAAGAGACCCGGTACTTC
few	TRBV5-1	TRBJ2-1	NA	CASSLEPGTLPPYNEQFF	TGCGCCAGCAGCCTGGAACCCGGGACCCTGCCCCCCTACAATGAGCAGTTCTTC
NA	TRBV10-2	TRBJ2-5	TRBD1	CASEEGQGSETQYF	TGCGCCAGCGAAGAGGGACAGGGGTCGGAGACCCAGTACTTC
few	TRBV5-4	TRBJ2-2	TRBD2	CASSLRGLASGELFF	TGTGCCAGCAGCTTGCGGGGACTAGCGTCCGGGGAGCTGTTTTTT
few	TRBV3-1	TRBJ2-2	TRBD2	CASSPLAGGSGELFF	TGTGCCAGCAGCCCACTAGCGGGGGGGTCCGGGGAGCTGTTTTTT
NA	TRBV20-1	TRBJ2-4	NA	CSALGENIQYF	TGCAGTGCCCTAGGGGAGAACATTCAGTACTTC
NA	TRBV29-1	TRBJ2-1	NA	CSVEGGSPSSYNEQFF	TGCAGCGTTGAAGGTGGGAGCCCCAGCTCCTACAATGAGCAGTTCTTC
few	TRBV6-5	TRBJ1-1	TRBD1	CASSPGQAFEAFF	TGTGCCAGCAGTCCGGGACAGGCCTTTGAAGCTTTCTTT
NA	TRBV19	TRBJ2-3	NA	CASSIRQRWDTQYF	TGTGCCAGTAGTATTCGACAGCGGTGGGATACGCAGTATTTT
few	TRBV6-5	TRBJ2-2	NA	CASSPPGRLTGELFF	TGTGCCAGCAGTCCCCCGGGGCGCCTTACCGGGGAGCTGTTTTTT
few	TRBV7-3	TRBJ2-3	NA	CASSPEGAQLGTDTQYF	TGTGCCAGCAGCCCTGAAGGGGCCCAACTTGGCACAGATACGCAGTATTTT
NA	TRBV29-1	TRBJ2-7	TRBD1	CSVAGTGLWEQYF	TGCAGCGTTGCCGGGACAGGGCTGTGGGAGCAGTACTTC
few	TRBV5-4	TRBJ2-7	NA	CASRRIQGPSYEQYF	TGTGCCAGCAGACGGATACAGGGTCCATCCTACGAGCAGTACTTC
NA	TRBV12-3/TRBV12-4	TRBJ2-3	TRBD2	CASSPGTSGRDTQYF	TGTGCCAGCAGTCCCGGGACTAGCGGGAGGGATACGCAGTATTTT
NA	TRBV7-3	TRBJ2-1	TRBD2	CASSPGTSFNEQLF	TGTGCCAGCAGCCCCGGGACTAGCTTCAATGAGCAGTTATTC
few	TRBV15	TRBJ2-3	NA	CATSRGRTSSTDTQYF	TGTGCCACCAGCAGAGGGAGGACCTCGAGCACAGATACGCAGTATTTT
many	TRBV12-3/TRBV12-4	TRBJ2-1	NA	CASSLRADLGYNEQFF	TGTGCCAGCAGCCTTCGAGCTGACCTCGGCTACAATGAGCAGTTCTTC
NA	TRBV9	TRBJ1-5	TRBD1	CASSVGTGSQPQHF	TGTGCCAGCAGCGTCGGGACAGGTAGTCAGCCCCAGCATTTT
few	TRBV4-1	TRBJ2-2	TRBD1	CASSQARGRTGELFF	TGCGCCAGCAGCCAAGCCAGGGGGCGGACCGGGGAGCTGTTTTTT
few	TRBV9	TRBJ2-5	TRBD1	CASSHKQGTLKTQYF	TGTGCCAGCAGCCACAAACAGGGGACCCTAAAGACCCAGTACTTC
NA	TRBV6-2/TRBV6-3	TRBJ2-5	NA	CASSYLGKQETQYF	TGTGCCAGCAGTTACCTGGGCAAACAAGAGACCCAGTACTTC
NA	TRBV7-2	TRBJ1-5	NA	CASSFRVTGHNQPQHF	TGTGCCAGCAGCTTCCGCGTGACAGGCCACAATCAGCCCCAGCATTTT
few	TRBV4-1	TRBJ2-4	NA	CASSQELGQAKNIQYF	TGCGCCAGCAGCCAAGAGCTGGGACAAGCCAAAAACATTCAGTACTTC
NA	TRBV20-1	TRBJ2-7	NA	CSAPGVSLGTYEQYF	TGCAGTGCCCCCGGGGTAAGCCTCGGTACCTACGAGCAGTACTTC
few	TRBV7-3	TRBJ2-5	TRBD2	CASSFTGTSGGRETQYF	TGTGCCAGCAGCTTCACCGGGACTAGCGGAGGAAGAGAGACCCAGTACTTC
NA	TRBV6-5	TRBJ1-1	NA	CASRTPPMDREAFF	TGTGCCAGCAGAACCCCACCCATGGACCGGGAAGCTTTCTTT
NA	TRBV12-3/TRBV12-4	TRBJ2-7	TRBD1	CASSRDRGRGEQYF	TGTGCCAGCAGTCGGGACAGGGGAAGAGGCGAGCAGTACTTC
NA	TRBV12-3/TRBV12-4	TRBJ2-4	NA	CASSLLWAIRGNIQYF	TGTGCCAGCAGTTTATTGTGGGCAATAAGGGGAAACATTCAGTACTTC
NA	TRBV18	TRBJ2-5	TRBD2	CASSPLAGAYGGETQYF	TGTGCCAGCTCACCATTAGCGGGAGCATATGGAGGAGAGACCCAGTACTTC
NA	TRBV30	TRBJ2-3	TRBD2	CAWSTSGGTDTQYF	TGTGCCTGGAGTACTAGCGGGGGCACAGATACGCAGTATTTT
NA	TRBV6-2/TRBV6-3	TRBJ2-6	NA	CASSFQGRSSGANVLTF	TGTGCCAGCAGTTTTCAGGGGAGGAGCTCTGGGGCCAACGTCCTGACTTTC
NA	TRBV10-3	TRBJ2-1	TRBD2	CAISEGPSGRANEQFF	TGTGCCATCAGTGAGGGACCTAGCGGGAGGGCCAATGAGCAGTTCTTC
NA	TRBV29-1	TRBJ1-1	NA	CSVEDTFTEAFF	TGCAGCGTTGAAGACACATTCACTGAAGCTTTCTTT
once	TRBV29-1	TRBJ2-1	NA	CSVDDGQFF	TGCAGCGTTGACGACGGGCAGTTCTTC
NA	TRBV7-3	TRBJ1-1	NA	CARSLSVNTEAFF	TGTGCCAGAAGCTTATCAGTGAACACTGAAGCTTTCTTT
few	TRBV5-1	TRBJ2-5	TRBD2	CASSPGGRLETQYF	TGCGCCAGCAGCCCGGGGGGGAGGCTAGAGACCCAGTACTTC
few	TRBV18	TRBJ2-2	NA	CASSPGRANTGELFF	TGTGCCAGCTCACCGGGACGGGCGAACACCGGGGAGCTGTTTTTT
NA	TRBV5-1	TRBJ1-3	TRBD1	CASRKDRGLGNTIYF	TGCGCCAGCAGAAAAGACAGGGGGCTTGGAAACACCATATATTTT
NA	TRBV7-9	TRBJ2-7	NA	CASTLEQYF	TGTGCCAGCACCCTTGAGCAGTACTTC
NA	TRBV5-1	TRBJ2-5	TRBD2	CASSLAGGRIGETQYF	TGCGCCAGCAGCTTGGCTGGCGGGAGGATTGGAGAGACCCAGTACTTC